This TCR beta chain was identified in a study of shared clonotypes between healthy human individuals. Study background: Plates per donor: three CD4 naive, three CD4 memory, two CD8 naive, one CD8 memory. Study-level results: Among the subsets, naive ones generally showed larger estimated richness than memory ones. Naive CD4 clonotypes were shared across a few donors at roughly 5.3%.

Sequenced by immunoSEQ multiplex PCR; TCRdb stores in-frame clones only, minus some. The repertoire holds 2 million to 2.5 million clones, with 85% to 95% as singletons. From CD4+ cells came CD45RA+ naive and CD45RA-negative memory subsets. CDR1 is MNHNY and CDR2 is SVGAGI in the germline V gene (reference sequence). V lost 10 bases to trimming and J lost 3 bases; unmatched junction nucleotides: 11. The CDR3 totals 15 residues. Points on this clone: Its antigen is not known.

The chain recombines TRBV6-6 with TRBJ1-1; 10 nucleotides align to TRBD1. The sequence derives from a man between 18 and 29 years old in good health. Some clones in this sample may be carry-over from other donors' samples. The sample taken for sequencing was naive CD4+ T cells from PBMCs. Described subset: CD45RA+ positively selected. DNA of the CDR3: TGTGCCATCAAGCCAGGGGGGACAGGGGACACTGAAGCTTTCTTT. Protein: CAIKPGGTGDTEAFF.